In this sample, the clone carrying this TCR beta chain turned up a few times. It was with a sample-barcoded 5' primer and a J-beta primer mix that a second PCR of roughly 6 to 12 cycles was run. TCRdb analysed the 5' RACE reads with MiXCR anew, one entry per CDR3 protein. The repertoire consists of about 1.4 million distinct CDR3 sequences, with approximately 60% occurring once and the leading ten covering over 6.5%. The sample is drawn from a study of blood T cells in healthy people across ages. Turning to the study itself: Using template switching, researchers captured about one barcoded beta molecule for each two T cells.

CDR1 and CDR2 from the germline V gene are MNHEY and SVGEGT. V lost 7 bases, J lost 6 bases, and 12 bases stayed unmatched. This CDR3 spans 15 amino acids. Isolated PBMCs totaled at least 6 million in each sample. The source material was blood. This rearrangement joins TRBV6-2 or TRBV6-3 to TRBJ2-1; 7 nucleotides align to TRBD2. The TCR comes from a man younger than 35 in good health. CDR3 region: CASTLMERGLNEQFF. For the CDR3, the DNA is TGTGCCAGCACCCTAATGGAGCGGGGCCTCAATGAGCAGTTCTTC.